This T cell receptor beta chain was recorded in a study of tumor-infiltrating lymphocytes in primary liver carcinoma. Overall study results and limits: The study found a significantly higher top-250-clone fraction in tumors than in blood (p = 0.039).

The V gene lost 5 bases and the J gene lost 6 bases, with 14 bases spanning the gap. CDR1 and CDR2 from the germline V gene are SEHNR and FQNEAQ (reference sequence). This CDR3 contains 13 residues. This clonotype was counted ten times or more. Antigen specificity is unknown. A primer matching the constant region was used to make TCR beta cDNA from about 500 ng of total RNA. Slightly modified ARM-PCR served as the procedure for the TCR beta libraries. These libraries came from three rounds of nested multiplex PCR. TRBV1-TRBV30 forward primers paired with a C-beta reverse primer were used in the first two PCR rounds, which ran around 10 cycles each. TCRdb fed the multiplex PCR reads into MiXCR, producing one record per CDR3 protein. The sample records 60,000 to 90,000 distinct CDR3 sequences, 60% to 75% being singletons. Scientists recovered RNA and DNA together from about 20-30 mg of unsorted bulk tissue. The sampling covered five separate regions of each tumor.

The chain recombines TRBV7-9 with TRBJ2-7; D gene ambiguous. The sequencing input was liver tumor tissue from sampling region 4. Subset here: tumor region T4, right-lateral pole. The clonotype comes from a man aged 35 to 55 with primary liver carcinoma and hepatitis B virus infection. CDR3 DNA sequence: TGTGCCAGCAGCCAGGCCGCTAGTGCCGAGCAGTACTTC. Its protein product is CASSQAASAEQYF.